This TCR beta chain was documented in a study of T cell responses to AZD1222 COVID-19 vaccine. Sequenced by immunoSEQ multiplex PCR; TCRdb stores in-frame clones only, minus some. The sample yields 150,000 to 200,000 clones, roughly 92% seen once. Trimming took 5 bases from V and 0 from J, leaving 14 bases between them. The V gene's germline CDR1 is LGHDT and CDR2 YNNKEL (reference sequence). The length of the CDR3 is 15 residues. Concerning this clone: What it binds is unknown.

The study's findings and limits: Baseline serostatus was positive in only six AZD1222 recipients.

The chain is built from TRBV3-1 (or the pseudogene TRBV3-2) and TRBJ2-7; D possibly matches TRBD1 or TRBD2 (5 bases each). The sequence came from an adult who received the AZD1222 COVID-19 vaccine. Sequencing was performed on peripheral blood, taken 28 days after the second AZD1222 dose. This chain's CDR3 is CASSSSGTSSYEQYF. As DNA, the CDR3 is TGTGCCAGCAGCTCCTCCGGGACGTCCTCCTACGAGCAGTACTTC.